This TCR beta chain is drawn from a study of blood T cell repertoires in COVID-19. Background on the study: COVID-19 samples, acute and convalescent, were from the United States, Italy and Spain.

Germline assignment: CDR1 SGHTA and CDR2 FQGNSA. CDR3 length: 15 residues. Trimming cost V 0 bases and J 2 bases; bases outside gene matches: 3. Method: immunoSEQ multiplex PCR; TCRdb's copy keeps in-frame clones and lacks some. The sample carries approximately 27,000 clones, 85% to 90% recorded once. The sample was peripheral blood. The chain recombines TRBV7-2 with TRBJ2-7, with 8 bases matching TRBD2. This TCR came from a human donor with acute or convalescent COVID-19. The donor label of this sample is uncertain. In DNA, the CDR3 is TGTGCCAGCAGCTTAGCTAGCGGGGACCCCTACGAGCAGTACTTC. It codes for CASSLASGDPYEQYF.